This T cell receptor beta chain was sequenced in a study of shared clonotypes between healthy human individuals. CDR1 and CDR2 from the germline V gene are SGHAT and FQNNGV. The junction had 2 bases not matched to a gene; V was cut back by 3 bases and J by 5 bases. CDR3 size: 15 residues. Sequencing was performed with immunoSEQ multiplex PCR; in TCRdb, only in-frame clones are kept and a portion is missing. Of 2 million to 2.5 million clones in the sample, 90% to 97% were seen once. Notes on this clone: The antigen remains undetermined.

General observations from the study: The authors expected sequencing depth to affect clonotype sharing among donors. Clonotypes that were shared across several donors made up roughly 5% of naive CD4 clonotypes. Blood alone was sampled, and tissue repertoires likely differ.

The chain carries TRBV11-2 and TRBJ1-5, with 12 bases identical to TRBD1. The specimen was naive CD4+ T cells sorted from blood. This sample's subset: CD45RA+ positively selected. The receptor was isolated from a man in his late teens or twenties in good health. CDR3 DNA: TGTGCCAGCAGCTTGGGACAGGGGGCTTATCAGCCCCAGCATTTT. Amino acids: CASSLGQGAYQPQHF.